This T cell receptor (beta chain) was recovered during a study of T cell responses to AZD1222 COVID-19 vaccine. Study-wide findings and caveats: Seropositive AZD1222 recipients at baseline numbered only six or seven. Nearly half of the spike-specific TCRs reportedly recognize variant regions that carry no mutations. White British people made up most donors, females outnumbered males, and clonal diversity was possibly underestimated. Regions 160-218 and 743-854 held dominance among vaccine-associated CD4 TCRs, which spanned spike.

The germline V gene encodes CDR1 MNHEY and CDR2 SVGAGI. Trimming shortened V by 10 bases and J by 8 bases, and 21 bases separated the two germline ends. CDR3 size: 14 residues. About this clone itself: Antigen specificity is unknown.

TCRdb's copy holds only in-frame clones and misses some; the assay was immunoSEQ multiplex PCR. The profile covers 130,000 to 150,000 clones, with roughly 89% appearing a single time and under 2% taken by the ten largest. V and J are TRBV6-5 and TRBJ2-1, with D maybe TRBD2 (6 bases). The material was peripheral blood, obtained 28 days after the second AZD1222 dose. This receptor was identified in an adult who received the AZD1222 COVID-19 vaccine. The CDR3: CATTYQLASDEQFF. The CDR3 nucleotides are TGTGCCACCACCTATCAACTAGCCTCGGATGAGCAGTTCTTC.